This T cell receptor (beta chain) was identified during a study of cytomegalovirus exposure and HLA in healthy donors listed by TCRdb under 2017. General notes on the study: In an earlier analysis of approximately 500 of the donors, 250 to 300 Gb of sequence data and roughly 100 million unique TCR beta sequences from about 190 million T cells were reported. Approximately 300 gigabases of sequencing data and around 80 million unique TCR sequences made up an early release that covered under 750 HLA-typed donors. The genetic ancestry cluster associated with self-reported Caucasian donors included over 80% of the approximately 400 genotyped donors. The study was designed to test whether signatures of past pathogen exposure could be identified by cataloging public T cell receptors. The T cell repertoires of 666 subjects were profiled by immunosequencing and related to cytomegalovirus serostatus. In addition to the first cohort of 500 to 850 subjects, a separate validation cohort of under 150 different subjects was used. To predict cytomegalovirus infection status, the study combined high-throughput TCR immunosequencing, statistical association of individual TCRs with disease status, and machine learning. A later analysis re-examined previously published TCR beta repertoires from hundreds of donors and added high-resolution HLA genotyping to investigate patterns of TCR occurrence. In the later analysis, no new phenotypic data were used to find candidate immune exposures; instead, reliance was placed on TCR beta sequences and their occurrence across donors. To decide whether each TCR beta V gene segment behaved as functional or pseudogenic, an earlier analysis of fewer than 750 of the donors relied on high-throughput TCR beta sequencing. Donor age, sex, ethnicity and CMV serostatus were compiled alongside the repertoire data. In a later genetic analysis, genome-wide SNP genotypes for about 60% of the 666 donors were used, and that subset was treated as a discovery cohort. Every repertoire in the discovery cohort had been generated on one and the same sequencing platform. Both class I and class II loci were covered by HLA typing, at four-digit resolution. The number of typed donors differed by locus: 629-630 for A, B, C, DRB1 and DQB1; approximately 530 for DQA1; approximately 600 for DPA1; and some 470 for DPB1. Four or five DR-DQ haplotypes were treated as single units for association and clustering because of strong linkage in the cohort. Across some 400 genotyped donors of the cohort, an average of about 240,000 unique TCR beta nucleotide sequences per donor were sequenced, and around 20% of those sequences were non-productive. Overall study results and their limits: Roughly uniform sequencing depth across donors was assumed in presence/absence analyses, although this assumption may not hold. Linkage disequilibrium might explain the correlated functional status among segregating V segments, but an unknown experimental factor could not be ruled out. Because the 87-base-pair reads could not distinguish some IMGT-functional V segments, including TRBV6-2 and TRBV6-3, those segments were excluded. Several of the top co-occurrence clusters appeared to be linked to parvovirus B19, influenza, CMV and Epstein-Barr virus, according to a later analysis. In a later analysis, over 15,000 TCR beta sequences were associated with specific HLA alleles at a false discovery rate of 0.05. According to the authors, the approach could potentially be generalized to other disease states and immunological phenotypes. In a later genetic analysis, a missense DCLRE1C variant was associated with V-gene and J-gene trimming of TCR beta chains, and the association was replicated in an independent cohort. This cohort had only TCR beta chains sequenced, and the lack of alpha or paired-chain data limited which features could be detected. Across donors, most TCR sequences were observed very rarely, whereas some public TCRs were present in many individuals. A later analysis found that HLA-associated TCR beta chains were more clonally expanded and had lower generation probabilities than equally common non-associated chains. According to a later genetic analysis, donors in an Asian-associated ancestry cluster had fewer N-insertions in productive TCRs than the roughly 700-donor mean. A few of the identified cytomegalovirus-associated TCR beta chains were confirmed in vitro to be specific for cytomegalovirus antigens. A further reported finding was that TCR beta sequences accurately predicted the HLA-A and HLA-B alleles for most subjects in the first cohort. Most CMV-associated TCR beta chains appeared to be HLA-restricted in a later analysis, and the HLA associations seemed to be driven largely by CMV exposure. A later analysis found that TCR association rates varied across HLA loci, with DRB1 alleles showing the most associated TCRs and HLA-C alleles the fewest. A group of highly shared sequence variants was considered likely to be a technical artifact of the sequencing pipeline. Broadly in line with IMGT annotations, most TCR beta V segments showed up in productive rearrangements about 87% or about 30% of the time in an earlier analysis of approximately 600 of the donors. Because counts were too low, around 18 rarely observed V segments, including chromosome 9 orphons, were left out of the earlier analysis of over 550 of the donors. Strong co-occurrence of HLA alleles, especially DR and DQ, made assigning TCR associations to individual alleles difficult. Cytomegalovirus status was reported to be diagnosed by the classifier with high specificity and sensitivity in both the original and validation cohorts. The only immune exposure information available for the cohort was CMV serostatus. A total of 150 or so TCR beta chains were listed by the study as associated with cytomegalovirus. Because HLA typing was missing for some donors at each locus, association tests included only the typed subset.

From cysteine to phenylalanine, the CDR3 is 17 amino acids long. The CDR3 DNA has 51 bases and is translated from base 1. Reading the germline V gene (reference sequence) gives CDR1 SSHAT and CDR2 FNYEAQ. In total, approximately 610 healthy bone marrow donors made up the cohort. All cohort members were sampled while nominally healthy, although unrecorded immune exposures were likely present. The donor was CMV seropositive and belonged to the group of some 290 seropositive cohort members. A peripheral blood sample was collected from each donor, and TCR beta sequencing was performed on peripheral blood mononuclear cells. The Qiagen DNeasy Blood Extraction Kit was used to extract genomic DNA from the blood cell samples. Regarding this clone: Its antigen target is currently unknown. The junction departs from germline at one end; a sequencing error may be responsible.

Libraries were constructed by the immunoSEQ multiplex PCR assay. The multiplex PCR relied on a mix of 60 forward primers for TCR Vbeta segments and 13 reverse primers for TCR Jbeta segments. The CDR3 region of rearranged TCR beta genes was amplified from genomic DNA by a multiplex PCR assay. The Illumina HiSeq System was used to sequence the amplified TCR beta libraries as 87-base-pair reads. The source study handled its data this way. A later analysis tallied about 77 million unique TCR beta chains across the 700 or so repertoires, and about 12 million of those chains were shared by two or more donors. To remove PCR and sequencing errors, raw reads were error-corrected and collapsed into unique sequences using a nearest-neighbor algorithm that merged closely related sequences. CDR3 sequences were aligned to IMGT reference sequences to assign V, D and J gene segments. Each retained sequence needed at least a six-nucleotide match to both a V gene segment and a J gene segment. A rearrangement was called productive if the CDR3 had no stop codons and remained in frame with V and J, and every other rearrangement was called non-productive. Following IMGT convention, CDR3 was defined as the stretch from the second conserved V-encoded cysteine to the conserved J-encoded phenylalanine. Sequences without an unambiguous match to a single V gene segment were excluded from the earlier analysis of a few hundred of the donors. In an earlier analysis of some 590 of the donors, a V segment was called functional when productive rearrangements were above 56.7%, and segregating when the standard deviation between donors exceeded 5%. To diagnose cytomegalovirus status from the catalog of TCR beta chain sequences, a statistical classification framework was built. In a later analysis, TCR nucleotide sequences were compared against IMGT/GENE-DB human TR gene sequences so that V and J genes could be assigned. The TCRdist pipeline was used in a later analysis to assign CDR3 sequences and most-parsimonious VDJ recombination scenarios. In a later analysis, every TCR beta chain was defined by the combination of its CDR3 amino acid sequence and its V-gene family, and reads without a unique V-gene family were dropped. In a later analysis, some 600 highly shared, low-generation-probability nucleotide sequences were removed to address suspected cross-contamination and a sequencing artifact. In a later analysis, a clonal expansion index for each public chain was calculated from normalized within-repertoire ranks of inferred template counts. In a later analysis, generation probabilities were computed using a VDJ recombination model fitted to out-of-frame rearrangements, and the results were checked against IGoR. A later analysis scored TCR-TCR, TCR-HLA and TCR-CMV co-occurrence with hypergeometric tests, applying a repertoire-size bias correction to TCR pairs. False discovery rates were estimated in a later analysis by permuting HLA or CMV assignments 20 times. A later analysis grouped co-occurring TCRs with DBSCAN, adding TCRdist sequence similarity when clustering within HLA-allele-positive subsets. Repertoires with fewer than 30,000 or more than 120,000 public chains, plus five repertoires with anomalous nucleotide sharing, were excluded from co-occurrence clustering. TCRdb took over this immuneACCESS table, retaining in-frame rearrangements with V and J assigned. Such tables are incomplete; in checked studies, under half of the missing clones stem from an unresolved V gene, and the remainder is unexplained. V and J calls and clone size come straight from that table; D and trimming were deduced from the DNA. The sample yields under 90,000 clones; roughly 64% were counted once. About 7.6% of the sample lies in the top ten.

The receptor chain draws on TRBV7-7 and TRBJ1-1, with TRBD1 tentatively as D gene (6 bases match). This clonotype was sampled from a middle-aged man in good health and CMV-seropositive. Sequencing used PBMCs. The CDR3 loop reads CASSADPRGTEGTEAFF. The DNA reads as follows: TGTGCTAGCAGCGCCGACCCCAGGGGAACGGAAGGCACTGAAGCTTTCTTT.